The rows below give T cell receptor beta chains drawn from one sample of a study of T cells in Graves' hyperthyroidism and ophthalmopathy. TCRdb ran MiXCR on the multiplex PCR reads and lists one entry per CDR3 protein. Here the sample spans around 440,000 distinct CDR3 sequences, approximately 14% being singletons. Input material: blood. These TCRs come from a woman aged 18-35 years with Graves' hyperthyroidism. Both conserved end residues are part of each CDR3. The D gene is left open where the match is weak. Expanded clones get a size class; other rows say once, few or many, or leave the size out.

CTTRLAAQPQHF TGTACCACGCGGCTCGCGGCTCAGCCCCAGCATTTT few TRBJ1-5 NA TRBV19 12
CSARDAQGLDTIYF TGCAGTGCTAGAGATGCCCAGGGGTTAGACACCATATATTTT many TRBJ1-3 NA TRBV20-1 14
CASKYRDRELEETQYF TGTGCCAGCAAGTACCGGGACAGGGAATTGGAAGAGACCCAGTACTTC NA TRBJ2-5 TRBD1 TRBV6-1 16
CASSEDRGGYEQYF TGTGCCAGCAGTGAGGACAGGGGTGGGTACGAGCAGTACTTC many TRBJ2-7 TRBD1 TRBV2 14
CASSYSSVNYGYTF TGTGCCAGCAGTTACTCGTCAGTAAACTATGGCTACACCTTC NA TRBJ1-2 NA TRBV6-8 14
CASSQDHGGGDEQYF TGTGCCAGCAGCCAAGATCACGGGGGAGGCGACGAGCAGTACTTC NA TRBJ2-7 NA TRBV4-2 15
CASSPRVGNEQFF TGTGCCAGCTCACCACGAGTTGGCAATGAGCAGTTCTTC NA TRBJ2-1 NA TRBV18 13
CASSLGQVNEQFF TGTGCCAGCAGTTTGGGACAGGTCAATGAGCAGTTCTTC many TRBJ2-1 TRBD1 TRBV12-3/TRBV12-4 13
CASSLERTLTGTDTQYF TGTGCCAGCAGCTTAGAGCGGACCCTGACTGGCACAGATACGCAGTATTTT many TRBJ2-3 NA TRBV7-8 17
CSAGLAGKSSYNEQFF TGCAGCGCGGGACTAGCGGGCAAAAGCTCCTACAATGAGCAGTTCTTC many TRBJ2-1 TRBD2 TRBV29-1 16
CASSQDPSAGSREQYF TGTGCCAGCAGCCAAGATCCAAGCGCCGGATCCCGGGAGCAGTACTTC many TRBJ2-7 NA TRBV3-1 16
CASSLARGAYEQYF TGCGCCAGCAGCTTGGCTAGGGGAGCCTACGAGCAGTACTTC NA TRBJ2-7 NA TRBV5-1 14
CSARPTGGRYGYTF TGCAGTGCTAGACCAACAGGGGGCAGGTATGGCTACACCTTC many TRBJ1-2 TRBD1 TRBV20-1 14
CASGLVGRGLYEQYF TGCGCCAGCGGCTTGGTTGGCAGGGGCCTCTACGAGCAGTACTTC NA TRBJ2-7 NA TRBV5-1 15
CASSQGLGPPDGYTF TGTGCCAGCAGCCAAGGCCTCGGGCCTCCGGATGGCTACACCTTC many TRBJ1-2 NA TRBV3-1 15
CASSPTGYTEAFF TGTGCCAGCAGCCCTACAGGATACACTGAAGCTTTCTTT many TRBJ1-1 NA TRBV13 13
CASSPGGSYEQYF TGTGCCAGCTCACCCGGCGGATCCTACGAGCAGTACTTC many TRBJ2-7 NA TRBV18 13
CATSRVWGSTDTQYF TGTGCCACCAGCAGAGTCTGGGGAAGCACAGATACGCAGTATTTT many TRBJ2-3 NA TRBV15 15
CASSHNLAGGETQYF TGTGCCAGCAGCCATAATCTAGCGGGGGGAGAGACCCAGTACTTC few TRBJ2-5 TRBD2 TRBV3-1 15
CASGDTMNTEAFF TGTGCCAGTGGGGACACCATGAACACTGAAGCTTTCTTT many TRBJ1-1 NA TRBV19 13
CATSDSSYSLAGGLYNEQFF TGTGCCACCAGTGATTCGTCTTACTCACTAGCGGGAGGACTCTACAATGAGCAGTTCTTC few TRBJ2-1 TRBD2 TRBV24-1 20
CSVESMRDSDGYTF TGCAGCGTTGAATCCATGCGGGACAGCGATGGCTACACCTTC many TRBJ1-2 TRBD1 TRBV29-1 14
CASSLDRGKDTQYF TGCGCCAGCAGCTTGGACAGGGGGAAAGATACGCAGTATTTT few TRBJ2-3 TRBD1 TRBV5-1 14
CASSYGRPEGQTQYF TGTGCCAGCAGTTATGGAAGACCGGAGGGGCAGACCCAGTACTTC many TRBJ2-5 NA TRBV6-1 15
CASRLQGADTQYF TGTGCCAGTAGACTACAGGGGGCCGATACGCAGTATTTT few TRBJ2-3 TRBD1 TRBV19 13
CAISDWRGRETQYF TGTGCCATCAGTGATTGGCGGGGGCGGGAGACCCAGTACTTC once TRBJ2-5 NA TRBV10-3 14
CAISDPVGEKLFF TGTGCCATCAGTGACCCTGTAGGCGAAAAACTGTTTTTT NA TRBJ1-4 NA TRBV10-3 13
CASSGGGLAGNEQFF TGTGCCAGCAGCGGGGGGGGACTAGCGGGGAATGAGCAGTTCTTC NA TRBJ2-1 TRBD2 TRBV7-9 15
CASSTRTNNSPLHF TGTGCCAGCAGTACCCGGACCAATAATTCACCCCTCCACTTT few TRBJ1-6 NA TRBV6-1 14
CASSLGLAGYNEQFF TGTGCCAGCAGCTTAGGGCTAGCGGGGTACAATGAGCAGTTCTTC many TRBJ2-1 TRBD2 TRBV7-3 15
CAWSGGVARFSYEQYF TGTGCCTGGAGTGGTGGGGTCGCCCGTTTTTCCTACGAGCAGTACTTC many TRBJ2-7 NA TRBV30 16
CASRKQGLYEQYF TGTGCCAGCAGGAAACAGGGTCTCTACGAGCAGTACTTC many TRBJ2-7 NA TRBV28 13
CASSPLSGVDTGELFF TGTGCCAGCAGCCCGCTTAGCGGGGTGGACACCGGGGAGCTGTTTTTT many TRBJ2-2 TRBD2 TRBV5-6 16
CASSLADRGVEVLTF TGCGCCAGCAGCTTGGCGGACAGGGGGGTTGAGGTCCTGACTTTC NA TRBJ2-6 TRBD1 TRBV5-1 15
CSVSPDRGNQPQHF TGCAGCGTTTCTCCGGACAGGGGCAATCAGCCCCAGCATTTT many TRBJ1-5 TRBD1 TRBV29-1 14
CASHPRGANTEAFF TGTGCCAGCCATCCAAGGGGGGCGAACACTGAAGCTTTCTTT once TRBJ1-1 NA TRBV5-5 14
CASSHRVVETQYF TGTGCCAGCAGTCACAGGGTTGTCGAGACCCAGTACTTC NA TRBJ2-5 NA TRBV6-1 13
CATSDPYGTQYF TGTGCCACCAGTGACCCGTACGGGACGCAGTATTTT many TRBJ2-3 NA TRBV24-1 12
CASSPGTKHWEQYF TGTGCCAGCAGCCCCGGGACCAAACATTGGGAGCAGTACTTC NA TRBJ2-7 NA TRBV3-1 14
CASSLNAVAEQYF TGTGCCAGCAGTTTAAACGCCGTGGCCGAGCAGTACTTC many TRBJ2-7 NA TRBV12-3/TRBV12-4 13
CATSRDGGSSDTQYF TGTGCCACCAGCAGAGATGGAGGATCCTCAGATACGCAGTATTTT few TRBJ2-3 NA TRBV15 15